This T cell receptor beta chain derives from a study of shared clonotypes between healthy human individuals. The study's findings and limits: Clonotypes that were shared across four donors made up around 5% of naive CD4 clonotypes.

Remarks on this clone: Its antigen is undetermined.

Sequenced by immunoSEQ multiplex PCR; TCRdb stores in-frame clones only, minus some. The repertoire holds some 980,000 clones, roughly 72% seen once, with about 1.5% in the top ten. The sequence derives from a man aged 18-30 years in good health. Source material: memory CD4+ T cells sorted from blood. Subset in this sample: CD45RA-negative fraction.

For the CDR3, the DNA is TGTGCCTACGAGGGGGGCTGGGGCGGCACCGGGGAGCTGTTTTTT. It translates to CAYEGGWGGTGELFF. This chain links TRBV5-4 with TRBJ2-2, with D perhaps being TRBD1 or TRBD2 (6 bases each). The CDR3 consists of 15 residues. Germline-derived CDR1 and CDR2 are SGHNT and YYREEE (reference sequence). V lost 10 bases and J lost 4, with 20 bases in between.